This T cell receptor beta chain came from a study of blood T cell repertoires in COVID-19. Study summary: Some COVID-19 samples were acute and others convalescent; all came from the United States, Italy and Spain. T cells, B-cell-depleted T cells, or PBMCs provided the cDNA or gDNA that served as material.

Trimming left V 3 bases short and J 6 bases short, with 11 bases between. The CDR3 runs to 13 residues. From germline, CDR1 is LNHDA and CDR2 SQIVND (reference sequence). In the study's own analysis: Amplification of reference gene primers was used by the study to estimate nucleated cell counts. The method was immunoSEQ multiplex PCR; TCRdb's version includes in-frame clones alone and lacks a portion of them. D and trimming were read from the DNA, whereas the V and J calls and clone size are those reported in that table. This sample has about 84,000 clones; about three quarters occur once, and the top ten carry 5.7%.

This chain links TRBV19 with TRBJ1-1; a weak D match, TRBD1 (5 bases). This TCR was sampled from a man aged 45-65 years with active or convalescent COVID-19. The source material was peripheral blood. CDR3 sequence (DNA): TGTGCCAGTAGTATTCCAGGGAGGGCTGAAGCTTTCTTT. This gives the protein CASSIPGRAEAFF. The entire variable domain, with the rest obtained from reference TRBV19 and TRBJ1-1, is as follows: DGGITQSPKYLFRKEGQNVTLSCEQNLNHDAMYWYRQDPGQGLRLIYYSQIVNDFQKGDIAEGYSVSREKKESFPLTVTSAQKNPTAFYLCASSIPGRAEAFFGQGTRLTVV.